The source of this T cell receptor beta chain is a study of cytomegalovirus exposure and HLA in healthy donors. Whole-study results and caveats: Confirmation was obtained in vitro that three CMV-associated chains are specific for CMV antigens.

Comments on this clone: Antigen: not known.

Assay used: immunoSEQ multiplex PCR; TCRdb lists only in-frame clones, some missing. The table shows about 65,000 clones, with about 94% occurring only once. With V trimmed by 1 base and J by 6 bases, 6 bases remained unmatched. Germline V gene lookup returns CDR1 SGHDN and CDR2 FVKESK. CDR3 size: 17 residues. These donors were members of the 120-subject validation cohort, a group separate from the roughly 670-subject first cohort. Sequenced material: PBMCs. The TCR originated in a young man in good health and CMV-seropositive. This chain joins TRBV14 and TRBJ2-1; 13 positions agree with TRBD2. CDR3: CASSQVGLAGESNEQFF. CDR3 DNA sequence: TGTGCCAGCAGCCAAGTAGGACTAGCGGGAGAAAGCAATGAGCAGTTCTTC.